Listed below are T cell receptor beta chains from one sample, sequenced in a study of T cell responses to AZD1222 COVID-19 vaccine. This table comes from immunoSEQ multiplex PCR, and its TCRdb copy is limited to in-frame clones, with some not included. The sample lists about 120,000 clones; about 90% were seen once. The sequences come from peripheral blood, collected 28 days after the second AZD1222 dose. Source of these receptors: an adult who received the AZD1222 COVID-19 vaccine. Both conserved end residues are part of each CDR3. Each record gives: V gene, J gene, CDR3 protein.

V gene: TRBV5-1
J gene: TRBJ2-3
CDR3 protein: CASTSGATDTQYF

V gene: TRBV11-2
J gene: TRBJ2-4
CDR3 protein: CASSLDPKTSGLAKNIQYF

V gene: TRBV5-6
J gene: TRBJ2-3
CDR3 protein: CASSYGLAGGRSTQYF

V gene: TRBV25-1
J gene: TRBJ2-7
CDR3 protein: CASSPSKWGKGTPYEQYF

V gene: TRBV5-1
J gene: TRBJ2-5
CDR3 protein: CASSGTGGAETQYF

V gene: TRBV28
J gene: TRBJ1-1
CDR3 protein: CASIPGRNTEAFF

V gene: TRBV18
J gene: TRBJ2-7
CDR3 protein: CASSPRSILGTVSYEQYF

V gene: TRBV18
J gene: TRBJ2-7
CDR3 protein: CASSPSLADYEQYF

V gene: TRBV7-9
J gene: TRBJ1-2
CDR3 protein: CASSGDRGGGYTF

V gene: TRBV28
J gene: TRBJ1-2
CDR3 protein: CASRWAGTGVYGYTF

V gene: TRBV7-3
J gene: TRBJ1-2
CDR3 protein: CASSLSGYGYTF

V gene: TRBV27
J gene: TRBJ1-3
CDR3 protein: CASSPRGLPPLDAIYF

V gene: TRBV6-2/TRBV6-3
J gene: TRBJ2-7
CDR3 protein: CASSYSTARPSREQYF

V gene: TRBV25-1
J gene: TRBJ1-5
CDR3 protein: CASLGQPNQPQHF

V gene: TRBV29-1
J gene: TRBJ2-2
CDR3 protein: CSYTQGAGELFF

V gene: TRBV19
J gene: TRBJ1-5
CDR3 protein: CASSFSGASSQPQHF

V gene: TRBV3-1/TRBV3-2
J gene: TRBJ1-1
CDR3 protein: CASGLRGSGTGVTEAFF

V gene: TRBV2
J gene: TRBJ2-3
CDR3 protein: CASRRWGTDGSTDTQYF

V gene: TRBV9
J gene: TRBJ2-7
CDR3 protein: CASSTRLVSEQYF

V gene: TRBV28
J gene: TRBJ1-1
CDR3 protein: CASSQGQGAFF

V gene: TRBV4-1
J gene: TRBJ2-2
CDR3 protein: CASSLGLAGVTGELFF

V gene: TRBV28
J gene: TRBJ1-3
CDR3 protein: CASRPTGARTGNTIYF

V gene: TRBV5-6
J gene: TRBJ2-3
CDR3 protein: CASSPPPRADTQYF

V gene: TRBV12-3/TRBV12-4
J gene: TRBJ2-5
CDR3 protein: CASRPTARETQYF

V gene: TRBV5-6
J gene: TRBJ2-5
CDR3 protein: CASTTGLHQETQYF

V gene: TRBV5-1
J gene: TRBJ2-7
CDR3 protein: CASSLEGTPYYEQYF

V gene: TRBV6-5
J gene: TRBJ1-6
CDR3 protein: CATRGAGGLTPLHF

V gene: TRBV27
J gene: TRBJ1-2
CDR3 protein: CASYPAGGTGYTF

V gene: TRBV9
J gene: TRBJ1-3
CDR3 protein: CASSVVDRAGNTIYF

V gene: TRBV27
J gene: TRBJ1-6
CDR3 protein: CASREGPRYNSPLHF

V gene: TRBV2
J gene: TRBJ2-1
CDR3 protein: CASILAGTYNEQFF

V gene: TRBV2
J gene: TRBJ2-1
CDR3 protein: CASRGRDGGSYNEQFF

V gene: TRBV15
J gene: TRBJ1-5
CDR3 protein: CATSYHRGVNQPQHF

V gene: TRBV7-3
J gene: TRBJ2-1
CDR3 protein: CASSQGTASYNEQFF

V gene: TRBV21-1
J gene: TRBJ2-3
CDR3 protein: CASSTLSGSPPDTQYF

V gene: TRBV12-3/TRBV12-4
J gene: TRBJ1-2
CDR3 protein: CASSFGYLYGYTF

V gene: TRBV2
J gene: TRBJ1-3
CDR3 protein: CASRRLGQAGSGNTIYF

V gene: TRBV25-1
J gene: TRBJ2-4
CDR3 protein: CASSHSGAVAKNIQYF

V gene: TRBV6-1
J gene: TRBJ2-7
CDR3 protein: CASSVMLGQANSYEQYF

V gene: TRBV7-2
J gene: TRBJ2-7
CDR3 protein: CASSSAGGKSYEQYF

V gene: TRBV18
J gene: TRBJ2-5
CDR3 protein: CASSPRGQETQYF